These 10 T cell receptor beta chains share one sample of origin, sequenced in a study of shared clonotypes between healthy human individuals. Generated by immunoSEQ multiplex PCR, the TCRdb table keeps only in-frame clones and is missing some. This table holds around 550,000 clones, almost 97% found once. The sample taken for sequencing was naive CD4+ T cells sorted from blood. Subset defined: CD45RA+ positively selected. These TCRs come from a woman aged 25 to 39 in good health.

This clone was found once. The CDR3 DNA is TGTGCCAGCAGCCGCGAATGGGGGAGCGGCACCGGGGAGCTGTTTTTT. Its translation is CASSREWGSGTGELFF. This chain links TRBV2 with TRBJ2-2; D may match TRBD1 or TRBD2 (5 bases each). V shed 6 bases and J shed 4 bases, with 18 bases lying between them. The CDR3 spans 16 residues. Germline V CDR1 and CDR2: SNHLY, FYNNEI.

A note on this clone: Germline is not matched at one junction end, which may reflect a read error. The chain has TRBV4-1 and TRBJ1-2; D is uncertain. In germline, CDR1 is MGHRA, CDR2 YSYEKL. The CDR3 contains 14 residues. CDR3 nucleotides: TGCGCCAGCAGCCAAGCGGGCCCGGCGGGTGGCTGCACCTTC. Residues: CASSQAGPAGGCTF.

V and J are TRBV10-3 and TRBJ1-6, with D perhaps TRBD1 (6 bases). Looked up from germline, CDR1 is ENHRY and CDR2 is SYGVKD. V was shortened by 6 bases and J by 5 bases, with 14 bases between the two germline ends. The length of the CDR3 is 15 residues. The CDR3 DNA sequence: TGTGCCATCAGAGACAGGTCTGGGGATAATTCACCCCTCCACTTT. This translates into CAIRDRSGDNSPLHF.

This chain links TRBV7-8 with TRBJ2-5; TRBD1 is a possible D gene (6 bases). Germline V CDR1 and CDR2: SGHVS, FQNEAQ. V was shortened by 1 base and J by 11 bases, with 20 bases between the two germline ends. CDR3 length: 15 amino acids. The CDR3, as DNA: TGTGCCAGCAGCTTAGTATCGGACAGCCTGGCCAAGCAGTACTTC. Protein: CASSLVSDSLAKQYF.

This chain joins TRBV7-6 and TRBJ2-7; 9 nucleotides match TRBD1. V dropped 1 base and J dropped 4; count of bases not matched to a gene: 5. Looked up from germline, CDR1 is SGHVS and CDR2 is FNYEAQ. The CDR3 runs 15 residues. This CDR3 is CASSLGRQGVYEQYF. The CDR3 DNA sequence: TGTGCCAGCAGCTTAGGACGACAGGGGGTGTACGAGCAGTACTTC.

The genes are TRBV6-1 and TRBJ2-1; 11 bases line up with TRBD1. Germline V gene sequence: CDR1 MNHNS, CDR2 SASEGT. V shed 4 bases, J shed 6 bases, and the junction held 5 bases outside the gene matches. The CDR3 is 15 residues long. The CDR3 DNA sequence: TGTGCCAGCAGTGCATCCGGGACAGGGGGCAATGAGCAGTTCTTC. This sequence encodes CASSASGTGGNEQFF.

The sample holds one count of this clone. The gene calls are TRBV25-1 and TRBJ1-6, with a weak D call TRBD1 (5 bases). The V and J ends lost 2 bases and 13 bases respectively, with 15 bases between them. The CDR3 is 14 amino acids. Germline values: CDR1 MGHDK, CDR2 SYGVNS. This chain's CDR3 is CASSETWGVSPLHF. DNA for the CDR3: TGTGCCAGCAGTGAAACATGGGGGGTTTCGCCCCTCCACTTT.

This chain links TRBV5-5 with TRBJ1-3; TRBD1 might be the D (5 bases). The ends were cut back, 4 bases at V and 3 bases at J, with 17 bases in the middle. Germline V gene lookup returns CDR1 SGHKS and CDR2 YYEKEE (reference sequence). The CDR3 spans 16 residues. The CDR3 DNA reads as TGTGCCAGCAGCCAAGATCCGGGGCCTAGTGGAAACACCATATATTTT. This sequence encodes CASSQDPGPSGNTIYF. The full variable domain, in which reference TRBV5-5 and TRBJ1-3 provide the parts outside the CDR3, is DAGVTQSPTHLIKTRGQQVTLRCSPISGHKSVSWYQQVLGQGPQFIFQYYEKEERGRGNFPDRFSARQFPNYSSELNVNALLLGDSALYLCASSQDPGPSGNTIYFGEGSWLTVV.

The gene calls are TRBV28 and TRBJ1-3; D gene unclear. CDR1 and CDR2 from the germline V gene are MDHEN and SYDVKM. Trimming took 5 bases from V and 5 from J, leaving 19 bases between them. The CDR3 consists of 16 residues. The CDR3 bases are TGTGCCAGCAGTCCCCCGAAGTCGACGGGGAGAAACACCATATATTTT. It codes for CASSPPKSTGRNTIYF.

This chain links TRBV5-1 with TRBJ1-2; 7 bases align to TRBD1. CDR1 and CDR2 from the germline V gene are SGHRS and YFSETQ. Trimming removed 5 bases from V and 6 bases from J; junction bases left unmatched: 16. CDR3 length equals 16 residues. Here the CDR3 DNA reads TGCGCCAGCAGTAATACTGGACAGGCCTATATCGATGGCTACACCTTC. Its protein product is CASSNTGQAYIDGYTF.